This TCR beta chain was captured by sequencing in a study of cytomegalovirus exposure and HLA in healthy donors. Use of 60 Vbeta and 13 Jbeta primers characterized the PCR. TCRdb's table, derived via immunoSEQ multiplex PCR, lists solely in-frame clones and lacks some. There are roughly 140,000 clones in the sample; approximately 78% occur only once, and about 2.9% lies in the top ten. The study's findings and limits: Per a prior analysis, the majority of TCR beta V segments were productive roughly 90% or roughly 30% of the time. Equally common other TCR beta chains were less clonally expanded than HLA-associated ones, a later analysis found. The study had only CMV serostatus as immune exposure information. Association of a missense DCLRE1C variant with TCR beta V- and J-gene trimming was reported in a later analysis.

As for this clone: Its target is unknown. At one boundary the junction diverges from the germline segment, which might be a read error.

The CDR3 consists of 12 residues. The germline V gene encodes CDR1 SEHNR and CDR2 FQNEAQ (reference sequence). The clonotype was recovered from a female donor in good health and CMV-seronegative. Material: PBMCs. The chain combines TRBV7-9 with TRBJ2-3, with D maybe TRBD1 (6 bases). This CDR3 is CSSSSQGSTQYF. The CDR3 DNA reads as TGTTCCAGCAGTTCTCAGGGGAGTACGCAGTATTTT.